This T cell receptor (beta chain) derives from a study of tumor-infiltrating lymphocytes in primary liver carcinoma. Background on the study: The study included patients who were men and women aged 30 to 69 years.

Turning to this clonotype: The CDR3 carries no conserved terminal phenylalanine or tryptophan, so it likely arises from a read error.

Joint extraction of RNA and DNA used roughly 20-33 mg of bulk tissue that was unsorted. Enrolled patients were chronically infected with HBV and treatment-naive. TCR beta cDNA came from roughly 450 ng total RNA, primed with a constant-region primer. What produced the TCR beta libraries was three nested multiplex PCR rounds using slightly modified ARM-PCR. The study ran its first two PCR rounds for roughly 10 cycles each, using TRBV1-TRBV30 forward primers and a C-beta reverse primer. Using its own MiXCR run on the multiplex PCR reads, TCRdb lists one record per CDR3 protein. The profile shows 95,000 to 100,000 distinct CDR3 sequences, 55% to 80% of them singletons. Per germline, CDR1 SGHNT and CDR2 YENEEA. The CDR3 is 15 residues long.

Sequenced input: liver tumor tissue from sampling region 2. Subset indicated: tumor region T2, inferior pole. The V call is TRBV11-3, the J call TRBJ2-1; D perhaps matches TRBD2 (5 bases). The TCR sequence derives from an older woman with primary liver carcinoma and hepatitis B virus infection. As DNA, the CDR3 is TGTGACAGCAGCTTAGGAACTAACGGGAAGCTTGAGCAGTTCCTC. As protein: CDSSLGTNGKLEQFL.